This TCR beta chain derives from a study of Ad26.COV2.S vaccination and SARS-CoV-2 variants. Study-level information: Donor was in the COV1001 Ad26.COV2.S trial arm. Overall study results and limits: Vaccine recipients posted higher spike-specific TCR breadth than their placebo counterparts.

Germline V lookup: CDR1 MNHEY, CDR2 SMNVEV (reference sequence). The CDR3 is 14 amino acids. Trimming took 7 bases from V and 1 from J, leaving 13 bases between them. As regards this clone: Its antigen is as yet unknown.

The table came from immunoSEQ multiplex PCR; TCRdb's copy has only in-frame clones and leaves some out. The repertoire includes 350,000 to 450,000 clones, approximately 90% of them detected once, and over 1.5% sits in the top ten. Treatment described: around 19 received Ad26.COV2.S at low or high dose, single or two shots; 5 received placebo; per-sample allocation not given. The investigators took samples on day 63 after the first vaccine or placebo injection. This receptor was taken from a person aged 18-60 years who received the Ad26.COV2.S COVID-19 vaccine or a placebo. Sequencing used peripheral blood, obtained in a trial of Ad26.COV2.S vaccine versus placebo. J is TRBJ1-1 and V is TRBV27; D gene ambiguous. DNA for the CDR3: TGTGCCAGCACCAGAGGGCGGGAGAACACTGAAGCTTTCTTT. Encoded protein: CASTRGRENTEAFF.